The present T cell receptor beta chain was sequenced within a study of blood T cell repertoires in COVID-19. About the research overall: The United States, Italy and Spain supplied acute and convalescent COVID-19 samples. In each case, the material was cDNA or gDNA derived from T cells, B-cell-depleted T cells, or PBMCs.

Original processing methods: Reference gene primer amplification yielded estimated nucleated cell counts. The protocol was immunoSEQ multiplex PCR, while the TCRdb copy is restricted to in-frame clones and leaves out a portion. D and trimming were read from the DNA, whereas the V and J calls and clone size are those reported in that table. There are more than 200,000 clones in the sample; 88% occur only once, and roughly 6% lies in the top ten. The Seattle patients, enrolled during active infection, were followed longitudinally. The CDR3 is 14 amino acids. J gave up 4 bases and V 2 bases, and 3 bases lay outside the gene matches. Germline CDR1 and CDR2: SGHVS and FNYEAQ.

The receptor was derived from a woman in her 30s with COVID-19, enrolled during active disease. V gene TRBV7-6 combines with J gene TRBJ1-1; 8 nucleotides agree with TRBD1. Sequencing used peripheral blood. CDR3 DNA: TGTGCCAGCAGCTTACAGGGGGCGGGCACTGAAGCTTTCTTT. It codes for CASSLQGAGTEAFF.